This TCR beta chain was sequenced for a study of cytomegalovirus exposure and HLA in healthy donors. Study outcomes and limitations: Some TCR beta chains (around 180 of them) were listed as cytomegalovirus-associated. Of the V segments, some could not be distinguished, including TRBV6-2 and TRBV6-3, and were excluded.

Amplification used 60 Vbeta primers and 13 Jbeta primers. Measured with immunoSEQ multiplex PCR; TCRdb has only the in-frame clones, and not every one. The sample consists of about 130,000 clones, about 80% of them appearing once. Details on this clone: Its antigen is unidentified.

This CDR3 is 15 amino acids long. The V end lost 4 bases, the J end lost 6 bases, and 16 bases lay between the germline ends. Germline V gene sequence: CDR1 MGHRA, CDR2 YSYEKL. This clonotype originated in a woman aged 40 to 55 in good health and CMV-seronegative. Sequences were obtained from PBMCs. The chain is built from TRBV4-1 and TRBJ1-5; D is undetermined. The CDR3 sequence is CASSPTPGEGQPQHF. The DNA for the CDR3 is TGCGCCAGCAGCCCTACACCCGGGGAGGGTCAGCCCCAGCATTTT.